This TCR beta chain was captured by sequencing in a study of blood T cell repertoires in COVID-19. Across the whole study: The cDNA or gDNA used as material had been derived from T cells, B-cell-depleted T cells, or PBMCs.

Produced via immunoSEQ multiplex PCR; TCRdb's table is partial and in-frame only. The sample lists about 85,000 clones; about 90% were seen once. The CDR3 runs to 14 residues. With 0 bases clipped from V and 2 bases from J, the junction kept 1 base outside the gene matches. Germline CDR1 reads SGHKS; CDR2 reads YYEKEE (reference sequence). The V and J genes are TRBV5-5 and TRBJ1-2; TRBD1 agrees at 7 bases. The receptor was derived from an elderly woman with active or convalescent COVID-19. The specimen was peripheral blood. DNA for the CDR3: TGTGCCAGCAGCTTGGCGGGACAGAACTATGGCTACACCTTC. Its protein is CASSLAGQNYGYTF.